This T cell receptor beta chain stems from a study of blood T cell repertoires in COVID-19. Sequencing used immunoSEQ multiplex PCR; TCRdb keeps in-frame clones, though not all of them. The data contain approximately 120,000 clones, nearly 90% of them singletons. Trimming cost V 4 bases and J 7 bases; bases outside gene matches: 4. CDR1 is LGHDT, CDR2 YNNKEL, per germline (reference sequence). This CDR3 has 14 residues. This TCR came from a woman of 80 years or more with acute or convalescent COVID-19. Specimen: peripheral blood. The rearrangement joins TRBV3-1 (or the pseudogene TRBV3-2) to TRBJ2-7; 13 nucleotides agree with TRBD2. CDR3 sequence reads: CASSPTSGGREQYF. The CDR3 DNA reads TGTGCCAGCAGCCCGACTAGCGGGGGGCGGGAGCAGTACTTC.